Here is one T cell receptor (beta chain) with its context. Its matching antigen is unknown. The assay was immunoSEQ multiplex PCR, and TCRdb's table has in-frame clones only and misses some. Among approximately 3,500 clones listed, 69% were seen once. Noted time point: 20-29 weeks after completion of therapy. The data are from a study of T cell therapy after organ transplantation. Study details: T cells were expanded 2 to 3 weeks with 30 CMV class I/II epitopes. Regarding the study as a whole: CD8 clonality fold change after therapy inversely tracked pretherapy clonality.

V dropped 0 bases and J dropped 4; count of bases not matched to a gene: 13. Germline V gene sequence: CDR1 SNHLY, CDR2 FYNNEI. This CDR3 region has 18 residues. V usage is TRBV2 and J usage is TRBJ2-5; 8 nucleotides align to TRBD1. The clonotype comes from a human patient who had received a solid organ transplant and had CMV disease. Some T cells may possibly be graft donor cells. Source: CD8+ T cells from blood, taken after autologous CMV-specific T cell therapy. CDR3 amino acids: CASSEADLLWTGRETQYF. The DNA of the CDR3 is TGTGCCAGCAGTGAAGCCGACCTTCTATGGACAGGGCGAGAGACCCAGTACTTC.